Sequencing of this TCR beta chain was carried out in a study of graft-versus-host responses after intestinal transplantation. The wider study: Transplant types were multivisceral, liver-intestinal, or isolated intestinal. Induction with anti-thymocyte globulin, then tacrolimus and steroids for around three years, was given to all recipients.

Using immunoSEQ multiplex PCR, the repertoire was profiled, and TCRdb retains in-frame clones only, with some absent. The table lists some 86,000 clones, about 89% of them singletons. Concerning this clone itself: Its target is unknown.

The length of the CDR3 is 13 residues. Germline CDR1 is SNHLY and CDR2 is FYNNEI. Trimming pared 7 bases from V and 7 bases from J, leaving 13 bases between. Findings and caveats of the study: Among recipient marrow samples, GvH clones were found; some appeared first in ileum or blood.

The chain carries TRBV2 and TRBJ1-4; weak D call: TRBD1 (5 bases). This clonotype was sampled from a human donor who received an intestinal transplant. The source was unstimulated CD8+ T cells sorted from spleen or lymph node cells, collected before intestinal transplant. The DNA for the CDR3 is TGTGCCAGCATTGGGGCAGGTATTGAAAAACTGTTTTTT. Its translation is CASIGAGIEKLFF.